These T cell receptor beta chains were read from a single sample in a study of cytomegalovirus exposure and HLA in healthy donors. The assay was immunoSEQ multiplex PCR, and TCRdb's table has in-frame clones only and misses some. The sample contains roughly 150,000 clones, more than 80% of which appear only once. Material for sequencing was PBMCs. These receptors were obtained from a male donor in good health and CMV-seronegative. Both conserved end residues are part of each CDR3. A D gene is named only where the DNA matches it firmly. Only some rows state a clone size, as once, few, many or a class for expanded clones.

D	size	V	length	J	DNA	CDR3
NA	once	TRBV29-1	16	TRBJ1-3	TGCAGCGTTGAAGATACAGGGTACGGCTCTGGAAACACCATATATTTT	CSVEDTGYGSGNTIYF
TRBD2	NA	TRBV14	14	TRBJ2-5	TGTGCCAGCAGGACTAGCGGGAGGGCCGAGACCCAGTACTTC	CASRTSGRAETQYF
NA	NA	TRBV14	14	TRBJ2-1	TGTGCCAGCAGCCAAGTGGCAGGGGGGCATGAGCAGTTCTTC	CASSQVAGGHEQFF
NA	NA	TRBV6-1	16	TRBJ1-3	TGTGCCAGCAGTGGGGGGGGGATATCTTCTGGAAACACCATATATTTT	CASSGGGISSGNTIYF
NA	NA	TRBV6-1	16	TRBJ1-4	TGTGCCAGCAGTGAAGCGCGCACCGGACATAATGAAAAACTGTTTTTT	CASSEARTGHNEKLFF
TRBD1	once	TRBV6-1	15	TRBJ2-7	TGTGCCAGCAGTGGGGGGACAGCCCGGAGGCACGAGCAGTACTTC	CASSGGTARRHEQYF
TRBD2	NA	TRBV4-2	20	TRBJ2-6	TGTGCCAGCAGCCACCACTCCGGGACTAGCGGGTCCTCTGGGGCCAACGTCCTGACTTTC	CASSHHSGTSGSSGANVLTF
TRBD1	NA	TRBV10-1	15	TRBJ1-6	TGCGCCAGCAAGGGACAGCTAAGCCCTGATTCACCCCTCCACTTT	CASKGQLSPDSPLHF
TRBD2	NA	TRBV19	17	TRBJ2-1	TGTGCCAGTAGTATAGGGGGGACTAGCGGGATTAGGGATGAGCAGTTCTTC	CASSIGGTSGIRDEQFF
TRBD2	NA	TRBV27	16	TRBJ2-5	TGTGCCAGCAGGTCCAGTATGGCGGGGGGGGGTGAGACCCAGTACTTC	CASRSSMAGGGETQYF
NA	NA	TRBV7-2	14	TRBJ2-7	TGTGCCAGCAAAGGGGAAGTTGGGGCATACGAGCAGTACTTC	CASKGEVGAYEQYF
NA	once	TRBV7-2	14	TRBJ1-5	TGTGCCAGCTCGCCAGCAGGGGGCAATCAGCCCCAGCATTTT	CASSPAGGNQPQHF
NA	NA	TRBV5-4	14	TRBJ1-2	TGTGCCAGCACCCTGGGGGCAGGGGCCTATGGCTACACCTTC	CASTLGAGAYGYTF
TRBD2	NA	TRBV5-1	16	TRBJ2-1	TGCGCCAGCAGCTTGGATGTCTCTAGCGGTTACAATGAGCAGTTCTTC	CASSLDVSSGYNEQFF
NA	NA	TRBV5-4	18	TRBJ2-3	TGTGCCAGCAGCACCAGCGGACGGATAAGAGCGGCTACAGATACGCAGTATTTT	CASSTSGRIRAATDTQYF
TRBD1	few	TRBV27	15	TRBJ1-2	TGTGCCAGCAGTTTATCTTGGCAGGGGGTCGGGGGCTACACCTTC	CASSLSWQGVGGYTF
TRBD2	NA	TRBV29-1	15	TRBJ2-3	TGCAGCGTTGATCCAACTAGCGGGGGCACAGATACGCAGTATTTT	CSVDPTSGGTDTQYF
NA	few	TRBV7-9	16	TRBJ2-3	TGTTCCAGCAGCTTTGGTGTAGGGCTAGCCGGAGATACGCAGTATTTT	CSSSFGVGLAGDTQYF
NA	NA	TRBV4-3	16	TRBJ1-5	TGCGCCAGCAGCCAAGAACAGGGTGGTAGCAATCAGCCCCAGCATTTT	CASSQEQGGSNQPQHF
TRBD1	NA	TRBV7-2	13	TRBJ2-7	TGTGCCAGCAGCCTAGGGGGCCTCTACGAGCAGTACTTC	CASSLGGLYEQYF
TRBD2	NA	TRBV28	16	TRBJ2-7	TGTGCCAGCAGTTTACCTAGCGGCCGGACTTCCTACGAGCAGTACTTC	CASSLPSGRTSYEQYF
TRBD1	few	TRBV5-1	15	TRBJ2-7	TGCGCCAGCAGCTTGGTCACAGGGGGCCCCTACGAGCAGTACTTC	CASSLVTGGPYEQYF
TRBD1	NA	TRBV19	14	TRBJ2-2	TGTGCCAGTAGTATTCAGGGGGTCACCGGGGAGCTGTTTTTT	CASSIQGVTGELFF
NA	NA	TRBV5-1	14	TRBJ1-2	TGCGCCAGCAGCCCACAGGGCGCTAACTATGGCTACACCTTC	CASSPQGANYGYTF
NA	once	TRBV27	16	TRBJ1-5	TGTGCCAGCAGGAATCTACCGATATATAGCAATCAGCCCCAGCATTTT	CASRNLPIYSNQPQHF
TRBD2	NA	TRBV4-3	15	TRBJ2-3	TGCGCCAGCAGCCTCGGGGGGTCGGGCACAGATACGCAGTATTTT	CASSLGGSGTDTQYF
TRBD1	NA	TRBV29-1	13	TRBJ2-5	TGCAGCGTTACCGGGACAGTTCAAGAGACCCAGTACTTC	CSVTGTVQETQYF
NA	few	TRBV29-1	13	TRBJ1-5	TGCAGCGTGGGTACAGGGAAAAGGCAGCCCCAGCATTTT	CSVGTGKRQPQHF
NA	NA	TRBV14	13	TRBJ2-1	TGTGCCAGCAGCCAAGTAGGGGGTCGTGAGCAGTTCTTC	CASSQVGGREQFF
TRBD1	NA	TRBV10-3	13	TRBJ1-2	TGTGCCATCAGTGATGACAGGGAATTTGGCTACACCTTC	CAISDDREFGYTF
NA	NA	TRBV9	14	TRBJ2-1	TGTGCCAGCAGCCCCGGAGGCGTGGGGAATGAGCAGTTCTTC	CASSPGGVGNEQFF
NA	NA	TRBV12-5	12	TRBJ1-2	TGTGCTAGTGGTTCCTTTCAGGATGGCTACACCTTC	CASGSFQDGYTF
TRBD1	once	TRBV7-9	14	TRBJ1-2	TGTGCCAGCAGCTCCGAACAGGGGGCCTGGAGCTACACCTTC	CASSSEQGAWSYTF
TRBD2	NA	TRBV4-3	16	TRBJ2-1	TGCGCCAGCAGCCCCGCGGGGCGGGAGGGCTACAATGAGCAGTTCTTC	CASSPAGREGYNEQFF
TRBD1	NA	TRBV4-1	16	TRBJ1-5	TGCGCCAGCAGCCAAGAGGGACAGGGGGACAATCAGCCCCAGCACTTT	CASSQEGQGDNQPQHF
TRBD1	NA	TRBV4-3	17	TRBJ1-1	TGCGCCAGCAGCCAAGCCCGACAGGGGGCCGGGAACACTGAAGCTTTCTTT	CASSQARQGAGNTEAFF
TRBD1	NA	TRBV5-4	16	TRBJ2-1	TGTGCCAGCAGCTTGACGGGCAGGGGGCTATTCAATGAGCAGTTCTTC	CASSLTGRGLFNEQFF
NA	NA	TRBV10-2	14	TRBJ1-5	TGCGCCAGCAGTGAGTCAACAGGGAATCAGCCCCAGCATTTT	CASSESTGNQPQHF
NA	NA	TRBV7-2	15	TRBJ2-7	TGTGCCAGCAGCCCGTCGACAGGTTCCTCCTACGAGCAGTACTTC	CASSPSTGSSYEQYF
NA	NA	TRBV5-1	15	TRBJ1-2	TGCGCCAGCAGCTTGGTGGCAGGGGAGGGCTATGGCTACACCTTC	CASSLVAGEGYGYTF
NA	NA	TRBV7-6	16	TRBJ1-3	TGTGCCAGCAGCTTAGTTGTGGCAGGGACTGGAAACACCATATATTTT	CASSLVVAGTGNTIYF
NA	NA	TRBV9	13	TRBJ1-1	TGTGCCAGCAGCGTGGGCGGGGACACTGAAGCTTTCTTT	CASSVGGDTEAFF
TRBD1	few	TRBV5-6	15	TRBJ2-7	TGTGCCAGCAGCATGTACCGGGACAGGGCCTACGAGCAGTACTTC	CASSMYRDRAYEQYF
NA	NA	TRBV28	12	TRBJ2-1	TGTGCCAGCAGTCCACAGGGTAATGAGCAGTTCTTC	CASSPQGNEQFF